A selection of T cell receptor beta chains follows, all from one sample in a study of blood T cell repertoires in COVID-19. The method was immunoSEQ multiplex PCR; TCRdb's version includes in-frame clones alone and lacks a portion of them. This sample has around 320,000 clones, with about 90% found just once. Source material: peripheral blood. The receptors derive from a woman in her 30s with COVID-19, enrolled during active disease. The CDR3 runs from the conserved cysteine through the conserved F or W. The order of the fields is J gene, V gene, clone size, D gene, CDR3 protein, CDR3 DNA. D genes are given only for firm matches. Some rows mark clone size as missing; the rest say once, few, many or name a class of expanded clone.

j_gene: TRBJ2-1
v_gene: TRBV18
abundance: .
d_gene: TRBD2
CDR3aa: CASSLSGGVYNEQFF
CDR3nt: TGTGCCAGCTCACTGTCGGGGGGGGTTTACAATGAGCAGTTCTTC

j_gene: TRBJ2-3
v_gene: TRBV10-3
abundance: once
d_gene: .
CDR3aa: CATSAGDTQYF
CDR3nt: TGTGCCACCTCGGCAGGAGATACGCAGTATTTT

j_gene: TRBJ1-1
v_gene: TRBV11-2
abundance: .
d_gene: .
CDR3aa: CASSFRSGGRTEAFF
CDR3nt: TGTGCCAGCAGCTTCCGGAGTGGGGGGAGGACTGAAGCTTTCTTT

j_gene: TRBJ2-1
v_gene: TRBV28
abundance: .
d_gene: .
CDR3aa: CASSVAGGPNNEQFF
CDR3nt: TGTGCCAGCAGTGTGGCGGGCGGGCCGAACAATGAGCAGTTCTTC

j_gene: TRBJ2-3
v_gene: TRBV27
abundance: .
d_gene: TRBD2
CDR3aa: CASALAGADTQYF
CDR3nt: TGTGCCAGCGCCCTAGCGGGGGCAGATACGCAGTATTTT

j_gene: TRBJ1-5
v_gene: TRBV7-8
abundance: few
d_gene: TRBD1
CDR3aa: CASSPGTGGQPQHF
CDR3nt: TGTGCCAGCAGCCCGGGGACAGGGGGCCAGCCCCAGCATTTT

j_gene: TRBJ2-5
v_gene: TRBV2
abundance: .
d_gene: TRBD1
CDR3aa: CATGTGKTQYF
CDR3nt: TGTGCCACCGGGACAGGGAAGACCCAGTACTTC

j_gene: TRBJ1-1
v_gene: TRBV11-2
abundance: .
d_gene: .
CDR3aa: CASSSGWGFGAFF
CDR3nt: TGTGCCAGCAGCTCGGGGTGGGGATTCGGAGCTTTCTTT

j_gene: TRBJ1-1
v_gene: TRBV6-5
abundance: once
d_gene: .
CDR3aa: CASGRMATEAFF
CDR3nt: TGTGCCTCGGGGAGGATGGCCACTGAAGCTTTCTTT

j_gene: TRBJ2-2
v_gene: TRBV10-3
abundance: .
d_gene: TRBD1
CDR3aa: CAISSGGGTGELFF
CDR3nt: TGTGCCATCAGCTCAGGGGGCGGAACCGGGGAGCTGTTTTTT

j_gene: TRBJ2-3
v_gene: TRBV4-1
abundance: .
d_gene: .
CDR3aa: CASSPQPGETDTQYF
CDR3nt: TGCGCCAGCAGCCCACAGCCGGGGGAGACAGATACGCAGTATTTT

j_gene: TRBJ2-2
v_gene: TRBV10-2
abundance: .
d_gene: TRBD2
CDR3aa: CARRWGGGGTGELFF
CDR3nt: TGCGCCCGCAGGTGGGGCGGGGGGGGAACCGGGGAGCTGTTTTTT

j_gene: TRBJ1-2
v_gene: TRBV6-5
abundance: .
d_gene: TRBD1
CDR3aa: CASSYSGQGAGYTF
CDR3nt: TGTGCCAGCAGTTACTCAGGACAGGGGGCTGGTTACACCTTC

j_gene: TRBJ2-7
v_gene: TRBV11-2
abundance: once
d_gene: TRBD1
CDR3aa: CASSPGQDSYEQYF
CDR3nt: TGTGCCAGCAGCCCGGGACAGGACTCCTACGAGCAGTACTTC

j_gene: TRBJ2-2
v_gene: TRBV27
abundance: .
d_gene: .
CDR3aa: CASSLQGGTGELFF
CDR3nt: TGTGCCAGCAGTTTACAGGGAGGTACCGGGGAGCTGTTTTTT

j_gene: TRBJ1-2
v_gene: TRBV5-1
abundance: .
d_gene: .
CDR3aa: CASSFSQNYGYTF
CDR3nt: TGCGCCAGCAGCTTTTCACAGAACTATGGCTACACCTTC

j_gene: TRBJ2-1
v_gene: TRBV5-4
abundance: .
d_gene: TRBD2
CDR3aa: CASSFMGLAEVGQFF
CDR3nt: TGTGCCAGCAGCTTCATGGGACTAGCGGAAGTTGGGCAGTTCTTC

j_gene: TRBJ1-6
v_gene: TRBV3-1/TRBV3-2
abundance: .
d_gene: TRBD1
CDR3aa: CASSPRQGGSPLHF
CDR3nt: TGTGCCAGCAGCCCGAGACAGGGGGGCTCACCCCTCCACTTT

j_gene: TRBJ1-3
v_gene: TRBV4-2
abundance: .
d_gene: .
CDR3aa: CASSQDSSGNTIYF
CDR3nt: TGTGCCAGCAGCCAGGACAGTTCTGGAAACACCATATATTTT

j_gene: TRBJ2-5
v_gene: TRBV19
abundance: .
d_gene: .
CDR3aa: CASSIGGSVETQYF
CDR3nt: TGTGCCAGTAGTATCGGGGGTAGCGTGGAGACCCAGTACTTC

j_gene: TRBJ2-3
v_gene: TRBV4-1
abundance: .
d_gene: .
CDR3aa: CASSQERSSEDTQYF
CDR3nt: TGCGCCAGCAGCCAAGAACGGTCCAGCGAAGATACGCAGTATTTT

j_gene: TRBJ2-2
v_gene: TRBV2
abundance: .
d_gene: .
CDR3aa: CASRPVGQGSSGELFF
CDR3nt: TGTGCCAGCAGGCCGGTAGGGCAGGGTTCGTCGGGGGAGCTGTTTTTT

j_gene: TRBJ1-2
v_gene: TRBV29-1
abundance: few
d_gene: .
CDR3aa: CSVDGGDYGYTF
CDR3nt: TGCAGCGTTGATGGCGGGGACTATGGCTACACCTTC

j_gene: TRBJ2-7
v_gene: TRBV11-2
abundance: .
d_gene: TRBD1
CDR3aa: CASSPQFGQGYEQYF
CDR3nt: TGTGCCAGCAGCCCACAATTTGGACAGGGGTACGAGCAGTACTTC

j_gene: TRBJ2-7
v_gene: TRBV4-1
abundance: .
d_gene: .
CDR3aa: CASSLNKGLAFRYEQYF
CDR3nt: TGCGCCAGCAGCCTAAATAAAGGCCTAGCATTCCGTTACGAGCAGTACTTC

j_gene: TRBJ1-5
v_gene: TRBV13
abundance: few
d_gene: .
CDR3aa: CASSDSRSNQPQHF
CDR3nt: TGTGCCAGCAGTGACAGTCGTAGCAATCAGCCCCAGCATTTT

j_gene: TRBJ1-5
v_gene: TRBV3-1/TRBV3-2
abundance: .
d_gene: .
CDR3aa: CASSQQLNQPQHF
CDR3nt: TGTGCCAGCAGCCAACAACTCAATCAGCCCCAGCATTTT

j_gene: TRBJ1-1
v_gene: TRBV11-3
abundance: .
d_gene: .
CDR3aa: CASSLDRVTEAFF
CDR3nt: TGTGCCAGCAGCTTAGACAGGGTCACTGAAGCTTTCTTT

j_gene: TRBJ2-3
v_gene: TRBV5-6
abundance: .
d_gene: .
CDR3aa: CASSVSQGDTQYF
CDR3nt: TGTGCCAGCAGCGTGTCACAGGGAGATACGCAGTATTTT

j_gene: TRBJ1-1
v_gene: TRBV5-1
abundance: .
d_gene: .
CDR3aa: CASSYPRDSRGNMNTEAFF
CDR3nt: TGCGCCAGCAGCTATCCCCGGGACTCAAGGGGAAATATGAACACTGAAGCTTTCTTT

j_gene: TRBJ1-1
v_gene: TRBV7-6
abundance: .
d_gene: .
CDR3aa: CASSPTVNTEAFF
CDR3nt: TGTGCCAGCAGCCCCACAGTAAACACTGAAGCTTTCTTT

j_gene: TRBJ2-2
v_gene: TRBV12-5
abundance: .
d_gene: .
CDR3aa: CASGLVQNPGELFF
CDR3nt: TGTGCTAGTGGTTTGGTCCAGAATCCCGGGGAGCTGTTTTTT

j_gene: TRBJ2-7
v_gene: TRBV19
abundance: .
d_gene: TRBD1
CDR3aa: CASSIDRENEQYF
CDR3nt: TGTGCCAGTAGTATCGACAGGGAAAACGAGCAGTACTTC